This T cell receptor beta chain was recovered during a study of CD8+CD57+ T cells in acquired aplastic anemia. Study-wide results and caveats: The same twenty-nine CD8+ CDR3 sequences occurred in patients and in controls.

In its sample, this clonotype was seen many times. What it binds is unknown. The authors sequenced patients whose flow cytometry had shown CD8+CD57+ cell expansion. Genomic DNA, serving as template, underwent TCR beta VDJ and CDR3 profiling. MiXCR was run by TCRdb on the reads, yielding one entry per CDR3 protein. The sample includes a few hundred thousand distinct CDR3 sequences, about a third of them seen just once. The CDR3 is made up of 13 amino acids. Germline CDR1 WNHNN, CDR2 SYGVQD (reference sequence). The V segment lost 6 bases and the J segment 5 bases; nucleotides outside the gene matches: 5.

The rearrangement uses TRBV10-1 and TRBJ2-3; 7 nucleotides line up with TRBD1. The sample consisted of sorted CD4+, CD8+, or CD8+CD57+ T cells (not recorded which) from PBMCs. The receptor's source is a human donor with aplastic anemia. This CDR3 reads CASRETGVDTQYF. CDR3 DNA sequence: TGCGCCAGCAGGGAAACAGGGGTAGATACGCAGTATTTT.